Listed here is a single T cell receptor beta chain. Sequencing used immunoSEQ multiplex PCR; TCRdb keeps in-frame clones, though not all of them. This table has approximately 120,000 clones, about 77% appearing once. This record belongs to a study of blood T cell repertoires in COVID-19. Germline CDR1 and CDR2: SGHNT and YYREEE (reference sequence). V gave up 4 bases and J gave up 0 bases; unmatched junction bases: 3. This CDR3 comprises 16 residues. The chain carries TRBV5-4 and TRBJ2-2; 10 bases are shared with TRBD1. Input material: peripheral blood. The receptor's source is a man aged 80 or over with acute or convalescent COVID-19. For the CDR3, the DNA is TGTGCCAGCAGCCAAGGACAGGGGGCGAACACCGGGGAGCTGTTTTTT. Translation: CASSQGQGANTGELFF.